This T cell receptor (beta chain) originates from a study of T cell responses to AZD1222 COVID-19 vaccine. Overall study findings and caveats: Increased Spike-specific TCR breadth and depth were observed after two AZD1222 doses. Vaccine-related CD4 TCRs covered spike, predominating at 160-218 and 743-854. Among those given AZD1222, only 6 or 7 were seropositive at baseline. White British donors predominated, females outnumbered males, and clonal diversity was possibly underestimated.

The protocol was immunoSEQ multiplex PCR, while the TCRdb copy is restricted to in-frame clones and leaves out a portion. The table has 110,000 to 150,000 clones, approximately 94% seen once; the top ten hold more than 8.5%. In regard to this clone: No antigen is known for it.

CDR1 is MGHRA and CDR2 is YSYEKL in the germline V gene. This CDR3 has 15 amino acids. V gave up 3 bases and J gave up 7 bases; unmatched junction bases: 8. The V call is TRBV4-1, the J call TRBJ1-5; 8 positions match TRBD1. This sequence was found in an adult in good health. Here the sequenced sample was peripheral blood, taken on day 0 of AZD1222 vaccination. CDR3 coding DNA: TGCGCCAGCAGCCACCCGGGACAGGCCAGCCAGCCCCAGCATTTT. As protein: CASSHPGQASQPQHF.